Below are 22 T cell receptor beta chains sequenced from a single sample in a study of T cells in women clearing cervical HPV infection. The repertoire was sequenced with immunoSEQ multiplex PCR; TCRdb's copy has only in-frame clones and lacks some. The sample includes some 30,000 clones. The source material was blood buffy coat. The receptors come from a woman aged 18 to 75 with a cervical HPV16 infection that either progressed to CIN3+ or cleared (not recorded which).

Regarding this clone: From the germline J gene comes the end of the CDR3, since the read stops 3 residues before it. The V call is TRBV20-1, the J call TRBJ2-1; D gene unclear. V lost 2 bases and J 1 base, leaving 12 bases between the germline ends. Germline values: CDR1 DFQATT, CDR2 SNEGSKA (reference sequence). CDR3 size: 15 residues. CDR3 DNA, as far as it was read: TGCAGTGCTAGAACCCACACACAGTCCTACAATGAG. It yields the protein CSARTHTQSYNE. The entire CDR3 protein is CSARTHTQSYNEQFF.

A word on this clone: The sequence runs out 3 residues before the end of the CDR3; the remainder is reconstructed from the germline J gene. The V and J genes are TRBV5-5 and TRBJ2-1; TRBD1 might be the D (6 bases). V was shortened by 5 bases and J by 6 bases, with 15 bases between the two germline ends. The CDR3 runs 14 residues. From germline, CDR1 is SGHKS and CDR2 YYEKEE (reference sequence). This CDR3 reads CASSVGHYFNEQFF. The CDR3 DNA, read in part, is TGTGCCAGCAGTGTGGGACACTATTTCAATGAG.

For this clone: From the germline J gene comes the end of the CDR3, since the read stops 3 residues before it. This sequence joins TRBV29-1 and TRBJ1-4, with TRBD1 matching over 8 bases. Germline V CDR1 and CDR2: SQVTM, ANQGSEA. The V gene end was trimmed by 1 base and the J gene end by 2 bases; junction bases not matched to a gene: 0. This CDR3 has 14 amino acids. CDR3 DNA, as far as it was read: TGCAGCGTTGAAGGGACAGGGACTAATGAAAAA. Translating gives CSVEGTGTNEK. The whole CDR3 region reads CSVEGTGTNEKLFF. Filled out from reference TRBV29-1 and TRBJ1-4, the complete variable domain reads SAVISQKPSRDICQRGTSLTIQCQVDSQVTMMFWYRQQPGQSLTLIATANQGSEATYESGFVIDKFPISRPNLTFSTLTVSNMSPEDSSIYLCSVEGTGTNEKLFFGSGTQLSVL.

A remark on this clone: The read halts 3 residues ahead of the CDR3 end, with the missing end drawn from the germline J gene. This chain connects TRBV7-9 to TRBJ1-6; TRBD1 is a possible D gene (6 bases). V was clipped by 5 bases and J by 7 bases, with 9 bases between them. Germline V gene lookup returns CDR1 SEHNR and CDR2 FQNEAQ (reference sequence). This CDR3 has 13 residues. The sequenced CDR3 bases are TGTGCCAGCAGCAACAGGGTGAATTCACCC. Encoded protein: CASSNRVNSP. The whole CDR3 protein reads CASSNRVNSPLHF.

With respect to this clone: The read gets to within 3 residues of the CDR3 end, and the germline J gene fills in the rest. The chain combines TRBV19 with TRBJ1-2; 8 bases agree with TRBD1. J gave up 4 bases and V 6 bases, and 10 bases lay outside the gene matches. This CDR3 comprises 15 residues. CDR1 LNHDA and CDR2 SQIVND come from the germline V gene (reference sequence). This CDR3 reads CASRASTGDLYGYTF. Partial CDR3 DNA: TGTGCCAGTAGGGCATCGACAGGGGATCTCTATGGC.

About this clone itself: The read comes to an end 3 residues before the CDR3 does, leaving the germline J gene to fill in the end. This sequence joins TRBV27 and TRBJ1-2; D is unclear. This CDR3 spans 13 amino acids. The germline V gene encodes CDR1 MNHEY and CDR2 SMNVEV (reference sequence). V was shortened by 4 bases and J by 5 bases, with 11 bases between the two germline ends. The CDR3 is CASSSKPRYGYTF. The part of the CDR3 DNA that was read is TGTGCCAGCAGTTCTAAACCTCGATATGGC.

Comments on this clone: The CDR3 goes on 3 residues after the read ends, and that part is filled in from the germline J gene. J is TRBJ2-1 and V is TRBV20-1; the match to TRBD1 covers 9 bases. CDR3 size: 16 residues. Trimming took 0 bases from V and 3 from J; bases not matched to a gene: 6. Germline CDR1 is DFQATT and CDR2 is SNEGSKA (reference sequence). The part of the CDR3 DNA that was read is TGCAGTGCTAGAGATTCCGGGACAGGGATCTACAATGAG. Protein: CSARDSGTGIYNE. The whole CDR3 sequence is CSARDSGTGIYNEQFF.

With regard to this clone: Read data end 3 residues before the CDR3 end; the end is taken from the germline J gene. The J gene is TRBJ2-7, the V gene TRBV7-9, with no clear D. Germline lookup yields CDR1 SEHNR and CDR2 FQNEAQ (reference sequence). The CDR3 spans 12 residues. V lost 4 bases and J 5 bases, leaving 9 bases between the germline ends. CDR3 DNA (partial): TGTGCCAGCAGCTCGCGCTACGACGAG. Its translation is CASSSRYDE. The entire CDR3 protein is CASSSRYDEQYF. Drawing the rest from reference TRBV7-9 and TRBJ2-7, the complete variable domain is DTGVSQNPRHKITKRGQNVTFRCDPISEHNRLYWYRQTLGQGPEFLTYFQNEAQLEKSRLLSDRFSAERPKGSFSTLEIQRTEQGDSAMYLCASSSRYDEQYFGPGTRLTVT.

A remark on this clone: The read ends 3 residues early relative to the CDR3; the germline J gene fills the gap. The chain carries TRBV19 and TRBJ1-2, with 9 bases fitting TRBD1. The trim removed 6 bases at V and 2 bases at J, leaving 4 bases unmatched. The CDR3 loop spans 14 amino acids. Germline V gives CDR1 LNHDA, CDR2 SQIVND (reference sequence). The CDR3 protein is CASRPGQGNYGYTF. The CDR3 DNA, read in part, is TGTGCCAGTAGGCCGGGACAGGGAAACTATGGC. The full variable domain, its missing parts supplied by reference TRBV19 and TRBJ1-2, is DGGITQSPKYLFRKEGQNVTLSCEQNLNHDAMYWYRQDPGQGLRLIYYSQIVNDFQKGDIAEGYSVSREKKESFPLTVTSAQKNPTAFYLCASRPGQGNYGYTFGSGTRLTVV.

Comment on this clone: The read terminates 3 residues before the CDR3 end, so the remaining end is supplied by the germline J gene. V usage is TRBV5-6 and J usage is TRBJ1-2, with D possibly being TRBD1 (6 bases). Trimming took 4 bases from V and 6 from J, leaving 13 bases between them. CDR3 length: 13 residues. Germline V gives CDR1 SGHDT, CDR2 YYEEEE. CDR3 residues: CASSRQAPDGYTF. The sequenced part of the CDR3 DNA is TGTGCCAGCAGCCGACAGGCGCCGGATGGC.

Notes on this clone: The read is 3 residues too short to cover the CDR3 end, so that end is filled in from the germline J gene. The chain links TRBV2 to TRBJ2-5; 7 positions agree with TRBD2. The CDR3 totals 14 residues. The V segment lost 6 bases and the J segment 4 bases; nucleotides outside the gene matches: 8. Germline CDR1 SNHLY, CDR2 FYNNEI. The covered CDR3 bases are TGTGCCAGCAGCCCCGGGACTACTCTAGAGACC. It is translated as CASSPGTTLET. Given in full, the CDR3 is CASSPGTTLETQYF.

Notes on this clone: The read stops 3 residues short of the end of the CDR3; the missing end is completed from the germline J gene. This chain uses TRBV19 with TRBJ2-2; a weak D match, TRBD1 (5 bases). V lost 6 bases and J lost 7, with 12 bases in between. Germline V gene sequence: CDR1 LNHDA, CDR2 SQIVND (reference sequence). This CDR3 contains 13 residues. The covered CDR3 bases are TGTGCCAGTAGACCTCCTGACAGCGGGGAG. This encodes CASRPPDSGE. The whole CDR3 reads CASRPPDSGELFF.

As regards this clone: The read stops 3 residues short of the end of the CDR3; the missing end is completed from the germline J gene. The rearrangement joins TRBV28 to TRBJ1-5; tentative D call: TRBD1 (6 bases). Germline CDR1 is MDHEN and CDR2 is SYDVKM. The ends were cut back, 8 bases at V and 1 base at J, with 12 bases in the middle. This CDR3 is built from 14 residues. The chain's CDR3 is CASGFQGSNQPQHF. The covered CDR3 bases are TGTGCCAGCGGCTTCCAGGGGAGCAATCAGCCC.

Worth noting for this clone: The DNA ends 3 residues before the CDR3 does, and the rest of the CDR3 is filled in from the germline J gene. The chain combines TRBV19 with TRBJ1-2, with 8 bases lining up with TRBD1. Germline lookup yields CDR1 LNHDA and CDR2 SQIVND (reference sequence). V lost 7 bases and J lost 4; bases outside the gene matches: 11. This CDR3 is 15 amino acids long. This CDR3 is CASTPSGQAVYGYTF. CDR3 DNA (partial): TGTGCCAGTACCCCCTCGGGACAGGCAGTCTATGGC.

For this clone: The read is 3 residues too short to cover the CDR3 end, so that end is filled in from the germline J gene. This chain links TRBV5-1 with TRBJ2-3; TRBD2 might be the D (6 bases). CDR3 length: 17 residues. Germline V CDR1 and CDR2: SGHRS, YFSETQ. Trimming removed 0 bases at V and 1 base at J, with 15 bases between. CDR3 sequence reads: CASSLGPAAGGTDTQYF. The sequenced CDR3 bases are TGCGCCAGCAGCTTGGGTCCCGCAGCGGGCGGCACAGATACG. Variable domain in full (rest from reference TRBV5-1 and TRBJ2-3): KAGVTQTPRYLIKTRGQQVTLSCSPISGHRSVSWYQQTPGQGLQFLFEYFSETQRNKGNFPGRFSGRQFSNSRSEMNVSTLELGDSALYLCASSLGPAAGGTDTQYFGPGTRLTVL.

Worth noting for this clone: The CDR3 end falls 3 residues outside the read, so it is completed with the germline J gene. Other DNA sequences of this sample code for an identical CDR3. V gene TRBV11-1 combines with J gene TRBJ1-1; the D gene is possibly TRBD1 (5 bases). V lost 6 bases and J lost 1, with 9 bases in between. Germline V gene data show CDR1 as SGHAT and CDR2 as FQDESV (reference sequence). The CDR3 loop spans 13 amino acids. The sequenced part of the CDR3 DNA is TGTGCCAGCAGTCGCGACAGGAACACTGAA. Translation: CASSRDRNTE. The full CDR3 is CASSRDRNTEAFF. The full variable domain, its missing parts supplied by reference TRBV11-1 and TRBJ1-1, is EAEVAQSPRYKITEKSQAVAFWCDPISGHATLYWYRQILGQGPELLVQFQDESVVDDSQLPKDRFSAERLKGVDSTLKIQPAELGDSAMYLCASSRDRNTEAFFGQGTRLTVV.

Regarding this clone: The read ends 3 residues early relative to the CDR3; the germline J gene fills the gap. The chain employs TRBV6-2 or TRBV6-3 and TRBJ2-1; 11 bases are shared with TRBD2. Germline trimming cut 11 bases from V and 7 bases from J; bases unmatched to any gene: 4. The CDR3 contains 12 residues. Germline CDR1 is MNHEY and CDR2 is SVGEGT. The CDR3 is CAVLAGENEQFF. The DNA read from the CDR3 is TGTGCCGTACTAGCGGGAGAGAATGAG.

Points on this clone: The observed sequence ends 3 residues before the CDR3 terminus, with the missing tail filled in from the germline J gene. The V gene is TRBV7-9, the J gene TRBJ2-3; D remains unclear. CDR1 and CDR2 (germline): SEHNR, FQNEAQ (reference sequence). Trimming took off 7 bases at V and 2 bases at J, with 7 bases between the two ends. The CDR3 totals 12 residues. The part of the CDR3 DNA that was read is TGTGCCAGCATCCGTTACACAGATACG. Protein: CASIRYTDT. In full, the CDR3 reads CASIRYTDTQYF.

Remarks on this clone: The read halts 3 residues ahead of the CDR3 end, with the missing end drawn from the germline J gene. The chain combines TRBV18 with TRBJ2-2; 7 nucleotides line up with TRBD1. Germline V gene sequence: CDR1 KGHSH, CDR2 LQKENI. V was pared by 3 bases and J by 1 base, with 5 bases of the junction left unmatched. This CDR3 contains 16 residues. CDR3 bases read: TGTGCCAGCTCACCTCAGAGGACAGGGAACACCGGGGAG. Amino acids: CASSPQRTGNTGE. The full CDR3 is CASSPQRTGNTGELFF. The full variable domain, rest sourced from reference TRBV18 and TRBJ2-2, is NAGVMQNPRHLVRRRGQEARLRCSPMKGHSHVYWYRQLPEEGLKFMVYLQKENIIDESGMPKERFSAEFPKEGPSILRIQQVVRGDSAAYFCASSPQRTGNTGELFFGEGSRLTVL.

Points on this clone: The CDR3 extends 3 residues past the end of the read, so its final part is completed from the germline J gene. The V and J genes are TRBV6-2 or TRBV6-3 and TRBJ1-1, with 7 bases identical to TRBD1. Trimming cost V 6 bases and J 1 base; bases outside gene matches: 5. The germline V gene has CDR1 MNHEY and CDR2 SVGEGT. This CDR3 contains 14 residues. CDR3 DNA (partial): TGTGCCAGCAGACACAGGGGCGAGAACACTGAA. This codes for CASRHRGENTE. Given in full, the CDR3 is CASRHRGENTEAFF.

The sequenced CDR3 bases are TGTGCCAGCAGTTACCTTGGGCTCTACGAG. Translating it yields CASSYLGLYE. The whole CDR3 reads CASSYLGLYEQYF. This rearrangement joins TRBV6-2 or TRBV6-3 to TRBJ2-7; no definite D call. The read ends 3 residues shy of where the CDR3 ends; the end is completed using the germline J gene. The V end lost 2 bases, the J end lost 3 bases, and 8 bases lay between the germline ends. The CDR3 is 13 amino acids. From germline, CDR1 is MNHEY and CDR2 SVGEGT.

For this clone: The DNA ends 3 residues before the CDR3 does, and the rest of the CDR3 is filled in from the germline J gene. The chain uses TRBV5-1 and TRBJ2-5; D possibly corresponds to TRBD2 (5 bases). Per germline, CDR1 SGHRS and CDR2 YFSETQ. CDR3 length equals 13 residues. V was trimmed by 0 bases and J by 5 bases, leaving 8 bases between them. Incomplete CDR3 DNA: TGCGCCAGCAGCTTGGCCGAGGGTGAGACC. Translated, it gives CASSLAEGET. The full-length CDR3 reads as CASSLAEGETQYF.